This T cell receptor beta chain was sequenced in a study of beta chain bispecific antibodies for T cell cancers (dated by TCRdb to the early 2020s). For the wider study: Healthy donor T cells were cocultured with T cell leukemia lines and bispecific antibodies, and TRBV sequencing of the surviving cells was then used to measure how much each TRBV family was depleted. Surface TRBV12 (TRBV12-3) was expressed on Jurkat cells, and surface TRBV5-5 was expressed on HPB-ALL cells.

Study-level results and caveats: Leukemia cell line cells were mixed with normal T cells in each sequenced sample, and most of the targeted TRBV signal was derived from the leukemia cells rather than from the normal T cells. Cross-reactivity of the anti-TRBV5-5 antibody with TRBV5-6 was attributed to high sequence similarity between the two genes. Relative to anti-CD19, TRBV5-5 signal was reduced by just under 99% and signal from the closely related TRBV5-6 was reduced by roughly 90% after anti-TRBV5-5 exposure. Relative to anti-CD19, the TRBV12-3 share of total TRBV signal was reduced by 97% to 99% after anti-TRBV12 exposure, whereas a nonsignificant over 30% decrease was observed for TRBV12-4.

V is pared back by 6 bases and J by 2 bases, with 13 bases lying between the germline termini. Inclusive of the bounding cysteine and phenylalanine, the CDR3 is 15 residues long. Only the CDR3 part of the read is kept: 45 bases, read in frame from the first base. The germline V gene (reference sequence) sets CDR1 to MNHEY and CDR2 to SMNVEV. Read against the paper, the sample's treatment or condition label means: alpha-CD19 control bispecific (anti-CD19 x anti-CD3). T cells were expanded from blood mononuclear cells for two to three days using either anti-CD3 antibody OKT3 or CD3/CD28 Dynabeads. Anti-CD19 bispecific antibody cocultures served as comparators for TRBV sequencing; in separate killing assays, anti-CD19 had no effect on Jurkat or HPB-ALL cells. The culture conditions for expanded T cells were RPMI 1640 plus 10% fetal bovine serum, recombinant human IL-2 (approximately 100 IU/ml) and IL-7 (approximately 5.4 ng/ml). Each coculture contained about 50,000 normal T cells, about 50,000 target cells and bispecific antibody in around 0.1 mL and was incubated for roughly 16 hours at 37 degrees C. Each bispecific antibody consisted of two single-chain variable fragments expressed in a single-chain diabody format with a His tag. Effector T cells came from healthy human donors; peripheral blood mononuclear cells were isolated from leukapheresis samples by Ficoll density gradient centrifugation.

A note on this clonotype: Its antigen specificity is not known. Within one base of it there is no much larger clone, and no base qualities were kept.

Unique molecular identifier barcodes were incorporated into the libraries and were used for clonotype quantification. Qiagen AllPrep DNA/RNA Micro kits were used to isolate total RNA, and an Agilent TapeStation was used to check RNA quality. TCR beta libraries were constructed by 5' RACE, in which cDNA synthesis was followed by two PCR steps with TCR beta constant-region gene-specific primers. Sequencing of the TCR beta libraries was performed on an Illumina MiSeq platform. The source study handled its data this way. Reads were processed with MIGEC, MiXCR and VDJtools. Clonotype frequency was calculated as the fraction of unique molecular identifiers assigned to a given clonotype among all unique molecular identifiers in the sample. Nonfunctional TRBV genes classified in IMGT as pseudogenes or open reading frames, such as TRBV1, TRBV12-1 and TRBV21, were excluded. TCRdb reanalyzed the raw reads on its own, using fastp at Q25 for trimming and MiXCR for clone calling, and kept in-frame beta chains. Each CDR3 protein gets just one entry, which takes the most common genes and DNA from the rows behind it. The V and J calls were not made by the authors but by TCRdb's processing. Recorded for this sample are several thousand distinct CDR3 sequences; approximately 2.2% of them occurred a single time. Approximately 72% of the sample rests with the top ten.

The origin of this receptor is a human donor in good health. Some clones in this sample may be carry-over from other donors' samples. The receptor chain draws on TRBV27 and TRBJ1-4; the D region possibly corresponds to TRBD1 (6 bases align). The sample was T cells from a healthy donor cultured with Jurkat leukemia cells, taken from a culture containing an anti-CD19 bispecific antibody. At the DNA level, the sequence is TGTGCCAGCAGCGGGGAGGGGGGGACTAATGAAAAACTGTTTTTT. Its protein product is CASSGEGGTNEKLFF.